This T cell receptor beta chain is from a study of blood T cell repertoires in COVID-19. Study at large: Whether acute or convalescent, the COVID-19 samples came from the United States, Italy and Spain. PBMCs, B-cell-depleted T cells, or T cells provided the cDNA or gDNA that made up the material.

Original handling: Amplification of reference gene primers provided the estimated nucleated cell counts. Clones were sequenced by immunoSEQ multiplex PCR, and TCRdb holds only the in-frame ones, with some missing. V, J and clone size reflect that table, while D and trimming were determined from the DNA. The repertoire includes tens of thousands of clones, roughly 78% of them detected once, and about 10% sits in the top ten. CDR1 and CDR2 from the germline V gene are SGHRS and YFSETQ. This CDR3 region has 13 residues. V was shortened by 4 bases and J by 6 bases, with 12 bases between the two germline ends.

The gene calls are TRBV5-1 and TRBJ2-3; D is ambiguous. The sample taken for sequencing was peripheral blood. This TCR was sampled from a man aged 60 to 75 with acute or convalescent COVID-19. CDR3 DNA: TGCGCCAGCAGCCCTCGAGTCGGGGATACGCAGTATTTT. It is translated as CASSPRVGDTQYF.